This TCR beta chain was sequenced during a study of blood T cell repertoires in COVID-19. Study at large: PBMCs, B-cell-depleted T cells, or T cells were the source of the cDNA or gDNA that made up the material.

V was pared by 7 bases and J by 10 bases, with 7 bases of the junction left unmatched. Germline lookup yields CDR1 MNHEY and CDR2 SMNVEV (reference sequence). The CDR3 totals 13 residues. Per the study methods: Cell counts per sample came from amplifying reference gene primers. Sequencing was performed with immunoSEQ multiplex PCR; in TCRdb, only in-frame clones are kept and a portion is missing. D and trimming were read from the DNA, whereas the V and J calls and clone size are those reported in that table. The sample records 200,000 to 250,000 clones, around 84% being singletons. Sequences were obtained from peripheral blood. This chain links TRBV27 with TRBJ1-6; 7 nucleotides line up with TRBD1. The sequence derives from a woman aged 55 to 70 who had recovered from COVID-19. The CDR3 DNA reads TGTGCCAGCACCCGACAGGGATACTCACCCCTCCACTTT. It translates to CASTRQGYSPLHF.